The 19 T cell receptor beta chains below come from one sample, sequenced in a study of spatial heterogeneity in lung cancer. The study, taken as a whole, reports: Mutation counts in tumors were tracked by counts of expanded intratumoral alpha and beta TCRs.

One entry per CDR3 protein, called by TCRdb with MiXCR from the 5' RACE reads. Counted here are roughly 9,200 distinct CDR3 sequences, 2.9% occurring once; the ten biggest clones make up 12% to 15%. Their antigens remain unidentified. Time point reported: sample taken at primary tumor resection. The specimen comprised lung tumor tissue, sampled at surgery. All receptors derive from a male donor with early-stage non-small cell lung cancer.

Judged by abundance, this clonotype is medium-sized. The chain uses TRBV7-3 and TRBJ2-2; D is undetermined. Trimming stripped 5 bases from V and 4 bases from J, with 14 bases between. Germline CDR1 and CDR2: SGHTA and FQGTGA. This CDR3 has 15 residues. The CDR3: CASSAPGVGTGELFF. Written as DNA, the CDR3 is TGTGCCAGCAGCGCCCCGGGTGTCGGCACCGGGGAGCTGTTTTTT.

This clonotype is labeled as medium-sized. The chain uses TRBV28 and TRBJ2-7, with 9 bases fitting TRBD1. The CDR3 runs to 16 residues. Germline lookup yields CDR1 MDHEN and CDR2 SYDVKM. The J segment lost 0 bases and the V segment lost 6 bases, leaving 9 bases of the junction unmatched. The CDR3 bases are TGTGCCAGCAGCCGCCCGGGACAGGGTCTCTCCTACGAGCAGTACTTC. It is translated as CASSRPGQGLSYEQYF.

This clonotype showed up just a few times. The gene calls are TRBV7-9 and TRBJ2-1, with D possibly being TRBD2 (5 bases). Germline V gene sequence: CDR1 SEHNR, CDR2 FQNEAQ (reference sequence). This CDR3 region has 14 residues. The germline V and J ends were trimmed by 0 bases and 3 bases, with 6 bases remaining between them. CDR3 nucleotides: TGTGCCAGCAGCTTAGCGGGGAGCTACAATGAGCAGTTCTTC. Its translation is CASSLAGSYNEQFF. The whole variable domain, filled in from reference TRBV7-9 and TRBJ2-1, reads DTGVSQNPRHKITKRGQNVTFRCDPISEHNRLYWYRQTLGQGPEFLTYFQNEAQLEKSRLLSDRFSAERPKGSFSTLEIQRTEQGDSAMYLCASSLAGSYNEQFFGPGTRLTVL.

In this sample, this clonotype turned up many times. The chain couples TRBV24-1 to TRBJ2-2; D is uncertain. Germline CDR1 reads KGHDR; CDR2 reads SFDVKD. V lost 1 base, J lost 4 bases, and 12 bases lay in between. This CDR3 contains 16 residues. CDR3 sequence (DNA): TGTGCCACCAGTGATTTCGCGGTTCCAATCACCGGGGAGCTGTTTTTT. This gives the protein CATSDFAVPITGELFF.

This clonotype was seen many times. In nucleotides, the CDR3 is TGTGCCAGCTCCGAAAAGCGGCTGAACACTGAAGCTTTCTTT. This codes for CASSEKRLNTEAFF. The V and J genes are TRBV7-2 and TRBJ1-1; D gene unclear. The CDR3 contains 14 residues. V dropped 8 bases and J dropped 0 bases, with 13 bases sitting between them. The germline CDR1 and CDR2 sequences are SGHTA and FQGNSA.

This clonotype was counted at least ten times. The V gene is TRBV28, the J gene TRBJ1-1, with TRBD1 as a possible D gene (6 bases). The CDR3 runs to 14 residues. Germline V gene sequence: CDR1 MDHEN, CDR2 SYDVKM. V was cut by 6 bases and J by 5 bases, with 16 bases left in between. DNA of the CDR3: TGTGCCAGCAGCCAAACAGGGATTTTGACTGAAGCTTTCTTT. The encoded protein is CASSQTGILTEAFF.

This clonotype was counted at least ten times. V gene TRBV2 combines with J gene TRBJ2-1, with 11 bases aligning to TRBD1. V trimming: 8 bases; J trimming: 7 bases; junction bases outside the gene matches: 10. CDR1 and CDR2 from the germline V gene are SNHLY and FYNNEI. This CDR3 comprises 15 residues. The CDR3, as DNA: TGTGCCAGCTGCCCTCCGGGACAGGGGGTAAATGAGCAGTTCTTC. Protein: CASCPPGQGVNEQFF.

This clonotype has at least ten counts. The J gene is TRBJ2-2, the V gene TRBV6-1, with TRBD2 identical over 9 bases. Looked up from germline, CDR1 is MNHNS and CDR2 is SASEGT. The CDR3 is made up of 16 amino acids. The junction had 5 bases not matched to a gene; V was cut back by 4 bases and J by 2 bases. For the CDR3, the DNA is TGTGCCAGCAGTGGAGGACTAGCGAGAAACACCGGGGAGCTGTTTTTT. It translates to CASSGGLARNTGELFF.

This clonotype occurred many times. The rearrangement joins TRBV7-2 to TRBJ1-4; 9 positions match TRBD1. Trimming cost V 1 base and J 5 bases; bases outside gene matches: 8. This CDR3 comprises 17 residues. Germline CDR1 is SGHTA and CDR2 is FQGNSA. CDR3 region: CASSLELPGTGNEKLFF. CDR3 in DNA: TGTGCCAGCAGCTTAGAACTCCCCGGGACAGGGAATGAAAAACTGTTTTTT. The entire variable domain, with the rest obtained from reference TRBV7-2 and TRBJ1-4, is as follows: GAGVSQSPSNKVTEKGKDVELRCDPISGHTALYWYRQSLGQGLEFLIYFQGNSAPDKSGLPSDRFSAERTGGSVSTLTIQRTQQEDSAVYLCASSLELPGTGNEKLFFGSGTQLSVL.

This clonotype was observed at least ten times. This chain connects TRBV5-1 to TRBJ1-2; TRBD1 matches at 7 bases. The J segment lost 4 bases and the V segment lost 4 bases, leaving 10 bases of the junction unmatched. Germline lookup yields CDR1 SGHRS and CDR2 YFSETQ. This CDR3 has 15 amino acids. CDR3 residues: CASSATGTQRYGYTF. The CDR3 nucleotides read TGCGCCAGCAGCGCGACAGGGACCCAACGCTATGGCTACACCTTC.

This clonotype is judged medium-sized. The chain employs TRBV12-3 or TRBV12-4 and TRBJ2-3, with 12 bases that match TRBD2. V gave up 2 bases and J gave up 0 bases; unmatched junction bases: 6. This CDR3 has 18 residues. The CDR3 loop reads CASSLPYGLAGSTDTQYF. The CDR3 bases are TGTGCCAGCAGTTTACCCTACGGACTAGCGGGGAGCACAGATACGCAGTATTTT.

This clonotype was observed many times. The V and J genes are TRBV19 and TRBJ2-3; 10 bases map to TRBD1. Germline V gives CDR1 LNHDA, CDR2 SQIVND (reference sequence). The CDR3 is made up of 16 amino acids. J lost 0 bases, V lost 2 bases, and 2 bases had no gene match. The CDR3 DNA reads as TGTGCCAGTAGTATATGGACAGGGGGAAGCACAGATACGCAGTATTTT. Amino acid sequence: CASSIWTGGSTDTQYF.

This clonotype is deemed medium-sized. This rearrangement joins TRBV28 to TRBJ1-5; weak D call: TRBD1 (6 bases). Germline-derived CDR1 and CDR2 are MDHEN and SYDVKM. Deletions cut 3 bases from V and 6 bases from J, with 15 bases between. The CDR3 covers 15 residues. CDR3 residues: CASSFTRGTAQPQHF. DNA for the CDR3: TGTGCCAGCAGTTTCACCAGGGGTACGGCTCAGCCCCAGCATTTT.

In this sample, this clonotype turned up many times. The chain is built from TRBV28 and TRBJ1-5; no firm D call. V lost 4 bases to trimming and J lost 6 bases, with 10 bases between them. The CDR3 spans 13 residues. Germline CDR1 is MDHEN and CDR2 is SYDVKM. In nucleotides, the CDR3 is TGTGCCAGCAGTTCGGGAATTTCTCAGCCCCAGCATTTT. Residues: CASSSGISQPQHF.

The table lists this clonotype with many counts. The rearrangement uses TRBV5-1 and TRBJ1-2; D is unresolved. The CDR3 has 18 amino acids. Germline lookup yields CDR1 SGHRS and CDR2 YFSETQ. Trimming pared 0 bases from V and 8 bases from J, leaving 26 bases between. The CDR3 DNA follows: TGCGCCAGCAGCTTGGTTTTTCGTCGAATGGGCAGCCTGGGAGGCTACACCTTC. It codes for CASSLVFRRMGSLGGYTF.

This clonotype was seen only a few times. This rearrangement joins TRBV18 to TRBJ2-2, with unresolved D. This CDR3 spans 12 amino acids. The V gene lost 6 bases and the J gene lost 6 bases, with 8 bases spanning the gap. Per the germline V gene, CDR1 is KGHSH and CDR2 is LQKENI. The CDR3 reads CASSTGPGELFF. CDR3 sequence (DNA): TGTGCCAGCTCGACCGGGCCCGGGGAGCTGTTTTTT.

This clonotype was recorded at least ten times. This rearrangement joins TRBV27 to TRBJ2-5, with 9 bases matching TRBD1. V dropped 4 bases and J dropped 2; count of bases not matched to a gene: 11. The CDR3 is made up of 17 amino acids. The germline CDR1 and CDR2 sequences are MNHEY and SMNVEV (reference sequence). The DNA for the CDR3 is TGTGCCAGCAGTTCTGGACAGGGGTTGTGGGGGCAAGAGACCCAGTACTTC. The encoded protein is CASSSGQGLWGQETQYF.

This clonotype was seen at least ten times. The gene calls are TRBV10-2 and TRBJ1-5; TRBD1 aligns across 8 bases. The CDR3 sequence is 15 residues long. V lost 8 bases, J lost 0 bases, and 6 bases stayed unmatched. Germline CDR1 reads WSHSY; CDR2 reads SAAADI. The CDR3 here is CASQPGGHSNQPQHF. The DNA for the CDR3 is TGCGCCAGCCAACCAGGGGGCCATAGCAATCAGCCCCAGCATTTT.

The sample holds many counts of this clonotype. The V call is TRBV6-5, the J call TRBJ2-5; no clear D. Germline loops: CDR1 MNHEY, CDR2 SVGAGI. This CDR3 is 11 amino acids long. The V end lost 2 bases, the J end lost 4 bases, and 2 bases lay between the germline ends. As DNA, the CDR3 is TGTGCCAGCAGTTACAGAGAGACCCAGTACTTC. Protein: CASSYRETQYF.